This T cell receptor (beta chain) originates from a study of T cells in Graves' hyperthyroidism and ophthalmopathy. Germline values: CDR1 KGHSH, CDR2 LQKENI. With 3 bases clipped from V and 3 bases from J, the junction kept 3 bases outside the gene matches. This CDR3 spans 17 amino acids. What was amplified from RNA transcripts were TCR beta CDR3 regions. HTBI primers were the set used in a first-round RT-PCR of the TCR CDR3. TCRdb independently ran MiXCR on the multiplex PCR reads; one entry per CDR3 protein. Here the sample spans around 700,000 distinct CDR3 sequences, around 20% being singletons. Regarding this clonotype: This clone may be a read error of a much larger clone one base away.

The specimen was blood. This TCR was sampled from a woman aged 45-65 years with Graves' hyperthyroidism that later progressed to Graves' ophthalmopathy. The rearrangement uses TRBV18 and TRBJ2-6; 12 bases line up with TRBD1. CDR3 region: CASSPRDRGLGANVLTF. The CDR3 nucleotides read TGTGCCAGCTCACCTCGGGACAGGGGGCTTGGGGCCAACGTCCTGACTTTC.